This passage covers 12 T cell receptor beta chains from one sample sequenced in a study of T cell responses to AZD1222 COVID-19 vaccine. Assay used: immunoSEQ multiplex PCR; TCRdb lists only in-frame clones, some missing. Here the sample spans about 140,000 clones, more than 90% being singletons. This sample comprised peripheral blood, obtained on day 0 of AZD1222 vaccination. These receptors came from an adult in good health.

The chain employs TRBV19 and TRBJ1-1; D gene ambiguous. V shed 5 bases and J shed 10 bases, with 14 bases lying between them. Germline values: CDR1 LNHDA, CDR2 SQIVND (reference sequence). CDR3 length equals 12 residues. Here the CDR3 DNA reads TGTGCCAGTAGTGAAGACATATCGCGAGCTTTCTTT. It specifies CASSEDISRAFF.

This chain uses TRBV19 with TRBJ1-4, with D uncertain. The CDR3 spans 15 residues. Germline V gene data show CDR1 as LNHDA and CDR2 as SQIVND (reference sequence). The V end lost 1 base, the J end lost 6 bases, and 12 bases lay between the germline ends. CDR3 nucleotides: TGTGCCAGTAGTATAGGCAAAGGGTTATATGAAAAACTGTTTTTT. It codes for CASSIGKGLYEKLFF.

The gene calls are TRBV6-5 and TRBJ1-1; 7 bases align to TRBD1. The CDR3 is 15 residues long. CDR1 and CDR2 from the germline V gene are MNHEY and SVGAGI. V trimming: 6 bases; J trimming: 0 bases; junction bases outside the gene matches: 7. CDR3 in amino acids: CASRINRGMNTEAFF. The CDR3 nucleotides read TGTGCCAGCAGAATCAACAGGGGAATGAACACTGAAGCTTTCTTT.

The CDR3 spells CASSPDRVGELFF. In DNA, the CDR3 is TGTGCCAGCAGCCCGGACAGGGTCGGGGAGCTGTTTTTT. The rearrangement uses TRBV14 and TRBJ2-2; 8 nucleotides align to TRBD1. The germline CDR1 and CDR2 sequences are SGHDN and FVKESK. CDR3 length: 13 residues. V gave up 4 bases and J gave up 7 bases; unmatched junction bases: 2.

The chain is built from TRBV25-1 and TRBJ2-5, with D perhaps matching TRBD1 or TRBD2 (5 bases each). Trimming removed 4 bases from V and 5 bases from J, with 14 bases in between. The CDR3 totals 14 residues. Looked up from germline, CDR1 is MGHDK and CDR2 is SYGVNS. As DNA, the CDR3 is TGTGCCAGCAGTGCCGGGGCCCGGTTGGAGACCCAGTACTTC. It yields the protein CASSAGARLETQYF.

The chain joins TRBV23-1 to TRBJ1-1; D unclear. TRBV23-1 belongs to the ORF category, with a function that is uncertain. This CDR3 comprises 13 residues. V was clipped by 11 bases and J by 3 bases, with 16 bases between them. This chain's CDR3 is CASTSADHTEAFF. DNA of the CDR3: TGCGCCTCCACTTCGGCGGACCACACTGAAGCTTTCTTT.

The chain recombines TRBV24-1 with TRBJ2-6; TRBD1 might be the D (6 bases). V shed 3 bases and J shed 4 bases, with 15 bases lying between them. The CDR3 extends over 17 amino acids. The germline CDR1 and CDR2 sequences are KGHDR and SFDVKD. The CDR3 here is CATSDPGEPLGANVLTF. The CDR3 DNA reads TGTGCCACCAGTGATCCAGGGGAGCCTCTGGGGGCCAACGTCCTGACTTTC.

Concerning this clone: A junction end diverges from the germline sequence, so it may reflect a read error. The rearrangement joins TRBV6-6 to TRBJ1-3; D possibly corresponds to TRBD1 (5 bases). Germline V CDR1 and CDR2: MNHNY, SVGAGI (reference sequence). This CDR3 has 14 residues. The CDR3 DNA reads as TGTGCCAGCAGTTTCACCAGGGATGGAACCACCATATATTTT. This translates into CASSFTRDGTTIYF.

This clone was picked up one time. The CDR3 bases are TGCAGCGTTCAGACAGAGCAGCAGAAACTGTTTTTT. This encodes CSVQTEQQKLFF. This chain uses TRBV29-1 with TRBJ1-4, with D perhaps TRBD1 (5 bases). The CDR3 length is 12 residues. CDR1 is SQVTM and CDR2 is ANQGSEA in the germline V gene. V shed 5 bases and J shed 11 bases, with 15 bases lying between them.

The chain couples TRBV6-1 to TRBJ2-3; no definite D call. This CDR3 is built from 14 residues. The V end was cut by 8 bases, the J end by 0 bases, with 12 bases between. Germline CDR1 reads MNHNS; CDR2 reads SASEGT. The CDR3: CASSTPRSTDTQYF. The DNA for the CDR3 is TGTGCCAGCTCAACACCACGGAGCACAGATACGCAGTATTTT.

The chain uses TRBV11-2 and TRBJ2-7; 7 bases are shared with TRBD2. V was pared by 0 bases and J by 4 bases, with 3 bases of the junction left unmatched. There are 14 residues in the CDR3. Looked up from germline, CDR1 is SGHAT and CDR2 is FQNNGV. CDR3 DNA: TGTGCCAGCAGCTTAGAAGCGGGATTGTACGAGCAGTACTTC. Translating it yields CASSLEAGLYEQYF.

The gene calls are TRBV6-2 or TRBV6-3 and TRBJ2-2; D ambiguous. V was cut by 5 bases and J by 5 bases, with 15 bases left in between. CDR1 and CDR2 from the germline V gene are MNHEY and SVGEGT. This CDR3 has 15 residues. Written as DNA, the CDR3 is TGTGCCAGCAGTACCTCCCGGACGTGGACCGGGGAGCTGTTTTTT. Encoded protein: CASSTSRTWTGELFF.